This section outlines one T cell receptor beta chain sequence together with its context. Its specificity is unknown. Template switching (which added a universal primer site) was used, and cDNA carried unique molecular identifiers. TCRdb reanalysed the 5' RACE reads using MiXCR and keeps one entry per CDR3 protein. The sample lists under 250,000 distinct CDR3 sequences, approximately 11% seen once, with under 4.5% in the top ten. CDR1 and CDR2 from the germline V gene are DFQATT and SNEGSKA (reference sequence). V dropped 5 bases and J dropped 3; count of bases not matched to a gene: 13. The CDR3 runs to 15 residues. This specimen comes from a study of identical twins. Overall study results and limits: The authors noted that invariant MAIT and iNKT cells could partly confound zero-insertion analyses. Modeled out-of-frame TCR alpha sharing in monozygotic twins fell below observed levels.

These records were also assigned to another study, of yellow fever vaccine responses in identical twins.

The receptor comes from a woman under 30 in good health. The chain is built from TRBV20-1 and TRBJ2-7; 7 nucleotides match TRBD2. The sequenced sample consisted of memory (CD45RO+) T cells sorted from blood. CDR3: CSAYLESSGIYEQYF. The CDR3 DNA reads as TGCAGTGCTTACTTGGAGTCTAGCGGAATCTACGAGCAGTACTTC.